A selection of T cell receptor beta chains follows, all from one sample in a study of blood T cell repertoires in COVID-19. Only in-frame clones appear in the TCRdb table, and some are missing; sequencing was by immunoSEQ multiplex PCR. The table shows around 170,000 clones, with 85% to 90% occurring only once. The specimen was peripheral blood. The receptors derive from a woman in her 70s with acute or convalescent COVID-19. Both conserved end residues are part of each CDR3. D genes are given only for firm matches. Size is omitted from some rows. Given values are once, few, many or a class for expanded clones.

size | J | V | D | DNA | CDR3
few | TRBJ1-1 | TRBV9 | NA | TGTGCCAGCAGCGAAAGGGGCGCGGGGGCTGAAGCTTTCTTT | CASSERGAGAEAFF
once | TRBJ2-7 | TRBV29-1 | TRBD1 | TGCAGCGTTGTAGGGACAGGGAGCTCCTACGAGCAGTACTTC | CSVVGTGSSYEQYF
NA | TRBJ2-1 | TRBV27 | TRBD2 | TGTGCCAGCAGTTCCTTTAGCGGGAGGTATGAGCAGTTCTTC | CASSSFSGRYEQFF
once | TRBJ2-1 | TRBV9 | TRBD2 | TGTGCCAGCAGCGTTTTAGCGGGAGGCAACAATGAGCAGTTCTTC | CASSVLAGGNNEQFF
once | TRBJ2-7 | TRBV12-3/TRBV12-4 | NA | TGTGCCAGTTCTTACTATCAAACCTACGAGCAGTACTTC | CASSYYQTYEQYF
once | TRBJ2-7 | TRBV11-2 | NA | TGTGCCAGCAGTAAAGTGGTAGCGGCCTCTAGGGAGCAGTACTTC | CASSKVVAASREQYF
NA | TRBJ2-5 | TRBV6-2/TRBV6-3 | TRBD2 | TGTGCCAGCAGTTACCGGACTAGCGGGGGACAAGAGACCCAGTACTTC | CASSYRTSGGQETQYF
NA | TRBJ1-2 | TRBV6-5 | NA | TGTGCCAGCAGTTACTTGAACGGGAACGGCTACACCTTC | CASSYLNGNGYTF
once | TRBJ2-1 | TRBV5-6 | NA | TGTGCCAGCATCCAGCTTGCCCGACAGTACAATGAGCAGTTCTTC | CASIQLARQYNEQFF
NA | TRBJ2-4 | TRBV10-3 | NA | TGTGCCATCAGTGAGTCGAAAGCAGGACTAGCCAAAAACATTCAGTACTTC | CAISESKAGLAKNIQYF
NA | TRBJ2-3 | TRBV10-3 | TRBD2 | TGTGCCATCAGGCGGGCTAGCGGAACTAGCACAGATACGCAGTATTTT | CAIRRASGTSTDTQYF
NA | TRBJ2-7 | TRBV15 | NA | TGTGCCACCAGCAGAGATACCGGGAATCTGCTTTACGAGCAGTACTTC | CATSRDTGNLLYEQYF
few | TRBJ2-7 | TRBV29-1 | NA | TGCAGCGTTTCACAGAGCTCCTACGAGCAGTACTTC | CSVSQSSYEQYF
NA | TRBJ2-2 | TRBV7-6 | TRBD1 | TGTGCCAGCAGCTTAGTAGAACAGGGGTTCGGGGAGCTGTTTTTT | CASSLVEQGFGELFF
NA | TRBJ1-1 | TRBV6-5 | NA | TGTGCCAGCAGATTTAACGGTGGCACTGAAGCTTTCTTT | CASRFNGGTEAFF
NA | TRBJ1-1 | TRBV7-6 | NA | TGTGCCAGCAGCTTAGGACAGGTTAGTTTGCTTGGTGAAGCTTTCTTT | CASSLGQVSLLGEAFF
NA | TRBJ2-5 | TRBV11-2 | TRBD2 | TGTGCCAGCAGCCCCTCCGGACTAGCGGGGGGTATTCAAGAGACCCAGTACTTC | CASSPSGLAGGIQETQYF
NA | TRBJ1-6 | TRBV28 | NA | TGTGCCAGCAGCTCAGGGGATTCACCCCTCCACTTT | CASSSGDSPLHF
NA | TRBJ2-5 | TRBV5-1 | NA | TGCGCCAGCAGACAGGGCCTCCAAGAGACCCAGTACTTC | CASRQGLQETQYF
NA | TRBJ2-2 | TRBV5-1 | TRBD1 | TGCGCCAGCACGGATGGACAGGGCGGCACCGGGGAGCTGTTTTTT | CASTDGQGGTGELFF
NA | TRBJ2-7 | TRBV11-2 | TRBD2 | TGTGCCAGCAGCCATTCCCGGGGGGACTACTACGAGCAGTACTTC | CASSHSRGDYYEQYF
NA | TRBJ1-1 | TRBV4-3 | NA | TGCGCCAGCAGCCGACTACGGAATGCTGAAGCTTTCTTT | CASSRLRNAEAFF
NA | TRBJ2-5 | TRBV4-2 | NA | TGTGCCAGCAGCCAAGATATACTAGCCCAAGTTGGGACCCAGTACTTC | CASSQDILAQVGTQYF
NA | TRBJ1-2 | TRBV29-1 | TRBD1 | TGCAGCGTTGAAAGTCCGGACAGGATCTATGGCTACACCTTC | CSVESPDRIYGYTF
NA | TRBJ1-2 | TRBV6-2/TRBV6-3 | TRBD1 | TGTGCCAGCAGTTACTCGATTTACCCTGGACAGGGATATGGCTACACCTTC | CASSYSIYPGQGYGYTF
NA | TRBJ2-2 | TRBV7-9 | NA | TGTGCCAGCACCCCTAGAGGACAATCGGGGGAGCTGTTTTTT | CASTPRGQSGELFF
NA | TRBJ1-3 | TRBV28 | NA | TGTGCCAGCAGTTTGCAGTCTAGAGGAAACACCATATATTTT | CASSLQSRGNTIYF
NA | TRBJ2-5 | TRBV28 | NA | TGTGCCAGCAGCTTAGGAGTACAAGAGACCCAGTACTTC | CASSLGVQETQYF
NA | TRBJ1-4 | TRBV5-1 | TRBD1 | TGCGCCAGCAGCAGAGGGGGCGTGGGAGAAAAACTGTTTTTT | CASSRGGVGEKLFF
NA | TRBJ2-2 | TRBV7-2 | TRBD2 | TGTGCCAGCACTCCCCGGGGGGGACACACCGGGGAGCTGTTTTTT | CASTPRGGHTGELFF
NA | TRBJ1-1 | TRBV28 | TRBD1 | TGTGCCAGCAGTTTACACACAGGGGACGGAGCTTTCTTT | CASSLHTGDGAFF
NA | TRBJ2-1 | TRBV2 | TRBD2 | TGTGCCAGCAGTCCCGGACTAGCGGGCCTCTCCTACAATGAGCAGTTCTTC | CASSPGLAGLSYNEQFF
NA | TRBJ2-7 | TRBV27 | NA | TGTGCCAGCAGTTTCCTCGAACGGGAGCCCTTTTACGAGCAGTACTTC | CASSFLEREPFYEQYF
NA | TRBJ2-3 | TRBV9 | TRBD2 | TGTGCCAGCAGCGCCCAGCCCGGGGGGGATACGCAGTATTTT | CASSAQPGGDTQYF
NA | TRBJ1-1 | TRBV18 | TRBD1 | TGTGCCAGCTCCCGGGACAGGTCGTCTGAAGCTTTCTTT | CASSRDRSSEAFF
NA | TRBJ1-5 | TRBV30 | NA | TGTGCCTGGAGTGTCCAGGGCAATCAGCCCCAGCATTTT | CAWSVQGNQPQHF
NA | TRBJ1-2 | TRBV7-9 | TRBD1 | TGTGCCAGCAGCACTATTGTGGACAGGGAGTATGGCTACACCTTC | CASSTIVDREYGYTF
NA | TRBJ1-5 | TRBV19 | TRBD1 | TGTGCCAGTAGTAGGGGACCGGGACAGGGGAGCAATCAGCCCCAGCATTTT | CASSRGPGQGSNQPQHF
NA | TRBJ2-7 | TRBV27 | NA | TGTGCCAGCAGTTTATTGGGGGCTGGAATAACCGTATACGAGCAGTACTTC | CASSLLGAGITVYEQYF
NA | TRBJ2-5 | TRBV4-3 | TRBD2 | TGCGCCAGCAGCCAAGGCACTAGCGGGGGAATGGGGACCCAGTACTTC | CASSQGTSGGMGTQYF
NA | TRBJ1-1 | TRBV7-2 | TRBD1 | TGTGCCAGCAGCTTAGAAGCCCCCGGGACAGGGGACACTGAAGCTTTCTTT | CASSLEAPGTGDTEAFF
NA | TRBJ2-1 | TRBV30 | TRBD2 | TGTGCCTGGAGGGGCCCGAAGACTAGCGGGTCCTACAATGAGCAGTTCTTC | CAWRGPKTSGSYNEQFF
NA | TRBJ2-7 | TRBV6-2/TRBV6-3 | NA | TGTGCCAGCAGTTACTCGTCCCTTGAGGCGTTGGGACTGAGCGTTTACGAGCAGTACTTC | CASSYSSLEALGLSVYEQYF
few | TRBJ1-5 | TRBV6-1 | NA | TGTGCCAGCAGTGAGAACCTAGTACAGGGTCACAATCAGCCCCAGCATTTT | CASSENLVQGHNQPQHF
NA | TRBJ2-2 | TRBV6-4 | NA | TGTGCCAGCAGAAACAGGGATACCGGGGAGCTGTTTTTT | CASRNRDTGELFF
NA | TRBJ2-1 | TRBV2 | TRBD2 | TGTGCCAGCAGTGGGGTCCTAGCGGGGGGTGAGCAGTTCTTC | CASSGVLAGGEQFF
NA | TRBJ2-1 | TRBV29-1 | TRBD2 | TGCAGCGCCCTTTATACTAGCGGGAGCGAACCCTCCTACAATGAGCAGTTCTTC | CSALYTSGSEPSYNEQFF
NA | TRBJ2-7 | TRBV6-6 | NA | TGTGCCAGCAGCCTTAGGGGCCCCTACGAGCAGTACTTC | CASSLRGPYEQYF
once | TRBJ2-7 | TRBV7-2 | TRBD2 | TGTGCCAGCAGCTTAGCATGGCTAGCGGGAATGTACGAGCAGTACTTC | CASSLAWLAGMYEQYF
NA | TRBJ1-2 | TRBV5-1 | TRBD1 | TGCGCCAGCAGCCTGGACAGGGATCGTTATGGCTACACCTTC | CASSLDRDRYGYTF
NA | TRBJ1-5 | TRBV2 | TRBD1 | TGTGCCAGCGGGGGGACGATACGGGACAGTTTCAATCAGCCCCAGCATTTT | CASGGTIRDSFNQPQHF
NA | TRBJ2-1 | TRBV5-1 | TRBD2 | TGCGCCAGCAGCTTGGGACTAGCGGGAGTTGAGCAGTTCTTC | CASSLGLAGVEQFF
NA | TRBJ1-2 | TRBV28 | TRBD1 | TGTGCCAGCAGTTTACGACAGGGTGAAGGCTACACCTTC | CASSLRQGEGYTF
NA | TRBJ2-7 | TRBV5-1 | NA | TGCGCCAGCAGCTCCAATAGAGCTGAGCAGTACTTC | CASSSNRAEQYF